This T cell receptor beta chain was sequenced for a study of shared clonotypes between healthy human individuals. The protocol was immunoSEQ multiplex PCR, while the TCRdb copy is restricted to in-frame clones and leaves out a portion. The sample consists of over a million clones, roughly 96% of them appearing once. CDR3 length equals 14 residues. Deletions cut 0 bases from V and 5 bases from J, with 12 bases between. CDR1 and CDR2 (germline): SGHNT, YYREEE (reference sequence). This TCR derives from a man aged 25 to 45 in good health. Source material: naive CD4+ T cells sorted from blood. Subset meaning: CD45RA+ positively selected. This sequence joins TRBV5-4 and TRBJ2-7, with D unresolved. The CDR3 bases are TGTGCCAGCAGCTTGGCGACCCTCGCAGACGAGCAGTACTTC. This translates into CASSLATLADEQYF. The complete variable domain, with remaining parts taken from reference TRBV5-4 and TRBJ2-7, reads ETGVTQSPTHLIKTRGQQVTLRCSSQSGHNTVSWYQQALGQGPQFIFQYYREEENGRGNFPPRFSGLQFPNYSSELNVNALELDDSALYLCASSLATLADEQYFGPGTRLTVT.